These 25 T cell receptor beta chains were all obtained from the same sample, sequenced in a study of T cell clonotyping in hematopoietic cell transplantation. Profiled with immunoSEQ multiplex PCR; TCRdb holds only in-frame clones, not every one. The sample has about 76,000 clones; 90% to 96% are singletons. The time point denotes: recipient sample about 28 days before transplant, after cytoreduction. Sequences were derived from peripheral blood mononuclear cells, sampled before stem cell transplant. The receptors shown here come from a woman aged 50 to 65 with acute myeloid leukemia. Some clones in this sample may be carry-over from other donors' samples.

This chain joins TRBV30 and TRBJ1-1; D might be TRBD1 (5 bases). The germline V gene encodes CDR1 GTSNPN and CDR2 SVGIG (reference sequence). This CDR3 is 16 amino acids long. V shed 1 base and J shed 0 bases, with 15 bases lying between them. In nucleotides, the CDR3 is TGTGCCTGGAGTGGTCAGGGAGGTTGGCTGAACACTGAAGCTTTCTTT. This sequence encodes CAWSGQGGWLNTEAFF. Variable domain in full (rest from reference TRBV30 and TRBJ1-1): SQTIHQWPATLVQPVGSPLSLECTVEGTSNPNLYWYRQAAGRGLQLLFYSVGIGQISSEVPQNLSASRPQDRQFILSSKKLLLSDSGFYLCAWSGQGGWLNTEAFFGQGTRLTVV.

The rearrangement links TRBV7-9 to TRBJ2-7; 8 bases line up with TRBD1. The CDR3 consists of 12 residues. Looked up from germline, CDR1 is SEHNR and CDR2 is FQNEAQ (reference sequence). After removal of 6 bases from V and 3 bases from J, the junction contained 1 base not matched to a gene. The CDR3 region is CASSDRGYEQYF. CDR3 bases: TGTGCCAGCAGTGACAGGGGCTACGAGCAGTACTTC.

The V gene is TRBV6-1, the J gene TRBJ1-1, with D tentatively TRBD1 (5 bases). Trimming removed 1 base at V and 8 bases at J, with 8 bases between. This CDR3 has 12 residues. The germline gives CDR1 MNHNS, CDR2 SASEGT. The CDR3 DNA is TGTGCCAGCAGTGAAGGGGGGAGAGAAGCTTTCTTT. Translation gives CASSEGGREAFF.

The chain couples TRBV30 to TRBJ1-6, with D possibly matching TRBD1 (6 bases). Deletions cut 0 bases from V and 9 bases from J, with 15 bases between. Germline V gives CDR1 GTSNPN, CDR2 SVGIG (reference sequence). This CDR3 has 15 amino acids. The CDR3 nucleotides read TGTGCCTGGAGTGTACAGGGACTAATCAGTTCACCCCTCCACTTT. Protein sequence: CAWSVQGLISSPLHF. The full variable domain, its missing parts supplied by reference TRBV30 and TRBJ1-6, is SQTIHQWPATLVQPVGSPLSLECTVEGTSNPNLYWYRQAAGRGLQLLFYSVGIGQISSEVPQNLSASRPQDRQFILSSKKLLLSDSGFYLCAWSVQGLISSPLHFGNGTRLTVT.

The chain is built from TRBV5-1 and TRBJ1-2; no clear D. V lost 0 bases to trimming and J lost 3 bases, with 6 bases between them. CDR1 SGHRS and CDR2 YFSETQ come from the germline V gene. The CDR3 is made up of 13 amino acids. The CDR3 nucleotides are TGCGCCAGCAGCTTGGGATTCGACTATGGCTACACCTTC. Translation gives CASSLGFDYGYTF.

V usage is TRBV6-5 and J usage is TRBJ1-3; D not resolved. The CDR3 spans 14 residues. V was pared by 7 bases and J by 0 bases, with 10 bases between. Germline CDR1 is MNHEY and CDR2 is SVGAGI. The CDR3 coding sequence is TGTGCCAGCACTCGAGTGAGCTCTGGAAACACCATATATTTT. Translated: CASTRVSSGNTIYF.

This clone appeared once. The chain recombines TRBV19 with TRBJ1-2; 10 bases are shared with TRBD1. V was clipped by 5 bases and J by 8 bases; unmatched bases: 8. The V gene's germline CDR1 is LNHDA and CDR2 SQIVND (reference sequence). The CDR3 has 14 residues. CDR3 coding DNA: TGTGCCAGTAGTCCTCGACAGGGGGCTGTAGGCTACACCTTC. It yields the protein CASSPRQGAVGYTF. Drawing the rest from reference TRBV19 and TRBJ1-2, the complete variable domain is DGGITQSPKYLFRKEGQNVTLSCEQNLNHDAMYWYRQDPGQGLRLIYYSQIVNDFQKGDIAEGYSVSREKKESFPLTVTSAQKNPTAFYLCASSPRQGAVGYTFGSGTRLTVV.

The V gene is TRBV6-1, the J gene TRBJ2-5; 12 bases are shared with TRBD2. The V and J ends lost 0 bases and 5 bases, in that order; junction bases with no gene match: 10. Germline V CDR1 and CDR2: MNHNS, SASEGT. This CDR3 contains 18 residues. CDR3 sequence (DNA): TGTGCCAGCAGTGAAGCTCGGCTAGCGGGAGGGGCTTACGAGACCCAGTACTTC. Amino acids: CASSEARLAGGAYETQYF.

The rearrangement uses TRBV14 and TRBJ1-1; unclear D gene. CDR1 and CDR2 (germline): SGHDN, FVKESK. The V and J ends lost 8 bases and 5 bases respectively, with 15 bases between them. There are 13 residues in the CDR3. The DNA of the CDR3 is TGTGCCAGCCAGAGTACCCTGGGGACTGAAGCTTTCTTT. Protein: CASQSTLGTEAFF. The full variable domain, completed using reference TRBV14 and TRBJ1-1, is EAGVTQFPSHSVIEKGQTVTLRCDPISGHDNLYWYRRVMGKEIKFLLHFVKESKQDESGMPNNRFLAERTGGTYSTLKVQPAELEDSGVYFCASQSTLGTEAFFGQGTRLTVV.

The rearrangement links TRBV14 to TRBJ1-2, with 12 nucleotides matching TRBD1. The CDR3 runs to 16 residues. Germline V CDR1 and CDR2: SGHDN, FVKESK. V shed 4 bases, J shed 7 bases, and the junction held 10 bases outside the gene matches. DNA for the CDR3: TGTGCCAGCAGCCCGTCTCCGGGACAGGGGGCGGGTGGCTACACCTTC. As protein: CASSPSPGQGAGGYTF.

The chain links TRBV4-1 to TRBJ2-6; D possibly corresponds to TRBD1 (6 bases). This CDR3 has 18 amino acids. Looked up from germline, CDR1 is MGHRA and CDR2 is YSYEKL. V was cut by 0 bases and J by 0 bases, with 12 bases left in between. The CDR3 coding sequence is TGCGCCAGCAGCCAAGATCGGACAGCTTACTCTGGGGCCAACGTCCTGACTTTC. Translation gives CASSQDRTAYSGANVLTF.

In its sample, this clone was seen once. The chain has TRBV10-3 and TRBJ1-3; no reliable D call. The CDR3 extends over 14 amino acids. V was clipped by 3 bases and J by 0 bases, with 6 bases between them. CDR1 is ENHRY, CDR2 SYGVKD, per germline. The CDR3 sequence is CAISEPGSGNTIYF. CDR3 in DNA: TGTGCCATCAGTGAACCGGGCTCTGGAAACACCATATATTTT.

The rearrangement uses TRBV19 and TRBJ2-1; a possible D gene is TRBD2 (7 bases). V lost 7 bases, J lost 8 bases, and 21 bases lay in between. The length of the CDR3 is 15 residues. Germline assignment: CDR1 LNHDA and CDR2 SQIVND (reference sequence). CDR3 in DNA: TGTGCCAGTATGGGTCGGGGGGCCCCTACGGATGAGCAGTTCTTC. Residues: CASMGRGAPTDEQFF.

This rearrangement joins TRBV6-5 to TRBJ2-2; D possibly matches TRBD1 or TRBD2 (7 bases each). CDR1 and CDR2 (germline): MNHEY, SVGAGI. Deletions cut 6 bases from V and 3 bases from J, with 14 bases between. The CDR3 runs 15 residues. The CDR3 region is CASRFRGGDTGELFF. The CDR3 coding sequence is TGTGCCAGCAGATTCAGGGGGGGGGACACCGGGGAGCTGTTTTTT.

V usage is TRBV10-3 and J usage is TRBJ1-3; perhaps TRBD1 as D (5 bases). Germline CDR1 reads ENHRY; CDR2 reads SYGVKD. The V end lost 3 bases, the J end lost 4 bases, and 10 bases lay between the germline ends. This CDR3 is built from 14 residues. This CDR3 is CAISDRDGGNTIYF. DNA of the CDR3: TGTGCCATCAGTGACAGGGATGGAGGAAACACCATATATTTT.

The J gene is TRBJ2-7, the V gene TRBV7-3, with 8 nucleotides matching TRBD1. The ends lost 0 bases at V and 5 bases at J; junction bases unmatched: 6. Germline CDR1 SGHTA, CDR2 FQGTGA. The CDR3 contains 15 residues. The CDR3 sequence is CASSLTRTGPHEQYF. In DNA form, the CDR3 reads TGTGCCAGCAGCTTAACGAGGACAGGGCCCCACGAGCAGTACTTC. The full variable domain, in which reference TRBV7-3 and TRBJ2-7 provide the parts outside the CDR3, is GAGVSQTPSNKVTEKGKYVELRCDPISGHTALYWYRQSLGQGPEFLIYFQGTGAADDSGLPNDRFFAVRPEGSVSTLKIQRTERGDSAVYLCASSLTRTGPHEQYFGPGTRLTVT.

This rearrangement joins TRBV9 to TRBJ2-3; D perhaps matches TRBD1 (5 bases). Looked up from germline, CDR1 is SGDLS and CDR2 is YYNGEE. The CDR3 totals 14 residues. The V and J ends lost 3 bases and 1 base respectively, with 9 bases between them. For the CDR3, the DNA is TGTGCCAGCAGCGCCCCCAGGGGCACAGATACGCAGTATTTT. Translating gives CASSAPRGTDTQYF.

V and J are TRBV4-1 and TRBJ1-6; tentatively, D is TRBD1 (5 bases). This CDR3 has 15 amino acids. Germline V gene data show CDR1 as MGHRA and CDR2 as YSYEKL. V dropped 0 bases and J dropped 4 bases, with 7 bases sitting between them. The CDR3 DNA follows: TGCGCCAGCAGCCAAGACAGGGAGTATAATTCACCCCTCCACTTT. This sequence encodes CASSQDREYNSPLHF.

The chain links TRBV28 to TRBJ1-1; D gene ambiguous. The germline V gene has CDR1 MDHEN and CDR2 SYDVKM. Trimming shortened V by 7 bases and J by 4 bases, and 10 bases separated the two germline ends. CDR3 length equals 12 residues. CDR3 residues: CASTPRGTEAFF. In nucleotides, the CDR3 is TGTGCCAGCACCCCCCGTGGCACTGAAGCTTTCTTT.

This clone showed up just once. This chain connects TRBV19 to TRBJ2-7; a weak D match, TRBD2 (7 bases). The length of the CDR3 is 16 residues. From germline, CDR1 is LNHDA and CDR2 SQIVND (reference sequence). Between the trimmed V and J ends, which lost 4 bases and 7 bases, there was a span of 23 bases. CDR3 sequence reads: CASSTPRGGGMIEQYF. CDR3 nucleotides: TGTGCCAGTAGTACCCCGAGAGGGGGGGGAATGATAGAGCAGTACTTC. Filled out from reference TRBV19 and TRBJ2-7, the complete variable domain reads DGGITQSPKYLFRKEGQNVTLSCEQNLNHDAMYWYRQDPGQGLRLIYYSQIVNDFQKGDIAEGYSVSREKKESFPLTVTSAQKNPTAFYLCASSTPRGGGMIEQYFGPGTRLTVT.

This rearrangement joins TRBV19 to TRBJ1-2; maybe TRBD1 (5 bases). Germline values: CDR1 LNHDA, CDR2 SQIVND (reference sequence). The CDR3 is 15 amino acids. The V end lost 7 bases, the J end lost 0 bases, and 15 bases lay between the germline ends. The CDR3 region has the DNA TGTGCCAGTACCCAAAGTCCAGGGACTAACTATGGCTACACCTTC. The encoded protein is CASTQSPGTNYGYTF.

V usage is TRBV4-2 and J usage is TRBJ2-1, with 13 bases that match TRBD2. Trimming removed 1 base from V and 5 bases from J; junction bases left unmatched: 8. This CDR3 is 18 amino acids long. From germline, CDR1 is LGHNA and CDR2 YNFKEQ. The CDR3 sequence is CASSQGQGTSGTNNEQFF. In DNA, the CDR3 is TGTGCCAGCAGCCAAGGTCAGGGGACTAGCGGGACTAACAATGAGCAGTTCTTC.

This clone was seen a handful of times. The chain combines TRBV6-1 with TRBJ1-5, with D uncertain. The germline V and J ends were trimmed by 6 bases and 6 bases, with 9 bases remaining between them. Germline values: CDR1 MNHNS, CDR2 SASEGT. The CDR3 extends over 12 amino acids. CDR3 sequence: CASRYQTQPQHF. Written as DNA, the CDR3 is TGTGCCAGCAGATACCAAACTCAGCCCCAGCATTTT.

The chain couples TRBV7-2 to TRBJ1-5; tentatively, D is TRBD1 (5 bases). The CDR3 has 14 amino acids. In germline, CDR1 is SGHTA, CDR2 FQGNSA. V was trimmed by 1 base and J by 7 bases, leaving 11 bases between them. Written as DNA, the CDR3 is TGTGCCAGCAGCTTAGACCAGGGTGGGCAGCCCCAGCATTTT. It specifies CASSLDQGGQPQHF.

A single count supports this clone. The chain employs TRBV14 and TRBJ1-4; D perhaps matches TRBD1 (6 bases). The ends were cut back, 6 bases at V and 2 bases at J, with 13 bases in the middle. From germline, CDR1 is SGHDN and CDR2 FVKESK. CDR3 length: 15 amino acids. CDR3 bases: TGTGCCAGCAGTCGTAACACAGGGACTAATGAAAAACTGTTTTTT. Translation: CASSRNTGTNEKLFF.